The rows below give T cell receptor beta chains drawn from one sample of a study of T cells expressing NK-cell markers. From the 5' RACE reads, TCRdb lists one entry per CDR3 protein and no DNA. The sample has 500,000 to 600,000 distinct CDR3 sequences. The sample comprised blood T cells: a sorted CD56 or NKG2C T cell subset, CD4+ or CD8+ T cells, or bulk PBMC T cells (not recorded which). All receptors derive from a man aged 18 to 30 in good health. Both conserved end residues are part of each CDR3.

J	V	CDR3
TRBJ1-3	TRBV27	CASSLSGQFGNTIYF
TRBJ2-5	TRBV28	CASSPPWGHGETQYF
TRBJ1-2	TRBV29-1	CSAPTGQGYGYTF
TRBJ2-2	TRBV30	CAWTGEAGELFF
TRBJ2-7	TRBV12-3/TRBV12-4	CASSSQVPLYEQYF
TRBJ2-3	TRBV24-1	CATSSPANTDTQYF
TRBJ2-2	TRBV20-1	CSARTGGVGELFF
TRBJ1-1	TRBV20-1	CSASSGRTAFF
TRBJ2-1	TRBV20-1	CSVIRDPDYNEQFF
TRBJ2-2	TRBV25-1	CASIGQGGTGELFF
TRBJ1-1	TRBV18	CASSPFSENTEAFF
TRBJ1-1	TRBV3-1	CASSHPSGEAFF
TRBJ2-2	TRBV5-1	CASSFASGRAPGELFF
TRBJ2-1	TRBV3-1	CASSHGTSVIDYNEQFF
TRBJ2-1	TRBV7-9	CASSPTGLASISSYNEQFF
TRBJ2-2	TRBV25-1	CASSRTGDTGELFF
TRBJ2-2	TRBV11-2	CASSPWTGEDTGELFF
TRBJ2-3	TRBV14	CASSQDQGLNTDTQYF
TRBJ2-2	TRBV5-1	CASSLGLDLMSGAGELFF
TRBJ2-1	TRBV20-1	CSASSRLTYNEQFF
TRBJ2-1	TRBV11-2	CASSQEGLAGVYNEQFF
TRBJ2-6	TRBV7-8	CASSLQKGANVLTF
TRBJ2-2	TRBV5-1	CASRESNTGELFF
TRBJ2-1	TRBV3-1	CASSSRKAEQFF
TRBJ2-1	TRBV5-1	CASSLGAASGPGTYNEQFF
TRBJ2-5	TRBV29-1	CSVGDSYSRYF
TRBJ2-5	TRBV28	CASGTGGPETQYF
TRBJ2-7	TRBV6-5	CASEGTGVGEQYF
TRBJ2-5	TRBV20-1	CSASGRGSRETQYF
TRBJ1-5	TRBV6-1	CASRIGTGSNQPQHF
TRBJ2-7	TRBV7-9	CASSLEQGWYEQYF
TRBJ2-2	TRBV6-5	CASSLAEGVTGELFF
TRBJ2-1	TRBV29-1	CSAGRGDEQFF
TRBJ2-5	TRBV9	CASSVGTQETQYF
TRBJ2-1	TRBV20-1	CSAARMLRETNEQFF
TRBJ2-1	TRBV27	CASSFQLAGYNEQFF
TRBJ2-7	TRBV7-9	CASSLALATYEQYF
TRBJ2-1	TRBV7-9	CASSFPETFSYNEQFF
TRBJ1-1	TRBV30	CAWSGQILNTEAFF
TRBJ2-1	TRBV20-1	CSAKGGLGYNEQFF
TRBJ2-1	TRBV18	CASSPSSSNEQFF
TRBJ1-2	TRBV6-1	CASSGGTGNYGYTF
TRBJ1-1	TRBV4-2	CASSQESPDTEAFF
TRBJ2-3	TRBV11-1	CASSLGQWGLAATTDTQYF
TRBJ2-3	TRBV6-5	CASSYSRGASGTDTQYF
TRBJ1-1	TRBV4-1	CASNRGGAENTEAFF
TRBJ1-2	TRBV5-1	CASSPTGQNLYGYTF
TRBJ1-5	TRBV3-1	CASSQGLDQPQHF
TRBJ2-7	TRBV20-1	CSAQHRDHEQYF
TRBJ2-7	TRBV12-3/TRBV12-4	CASSPGGVLDYEQYF
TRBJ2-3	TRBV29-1	CSVEDRSTDTQYF
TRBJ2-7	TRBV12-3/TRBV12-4	CASSLRQGIGEQYF
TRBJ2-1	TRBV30	CAWRGGSDQFF
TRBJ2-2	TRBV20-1	CSARGLAGAGELFF
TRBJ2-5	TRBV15	CATSRDRFSVISSGGLETQYF